The clone carrying this T cell receptor beta chain showed up just once. These data come from a study of blood T cell repertoires in COVID-19. Background on the study: Sites in the United States, Italy and Spain provided acute and convalescent COVID-19 samples.

This CDR3 is built from 14 residues. Germline V gene lookup returns CDR1 SGHVS and CDR2 FNYEAQ. V dropped 5 bases and J dropped 10; count of bases not matched to a gene: 11. Source study methods: Reference gene primers were amplified, and this amplification served to estimate nucleated cell counts. Generated by immunoSEQ multiplex PCR, the TCRdb table keeps only in-frame clones and is missing some. V, J and clone size were drawn from that table, and D and trimming were deduced from the DNA. The table has 250,000 to 350,000 clones, about nine tenths seen once. What was sequenced was peripheral blood. This TCR came from a young man with active or convalescent COVID-19. The V gene is TRBV7-6, the J gene TRBJ2-7, with 10 nucleotides matching TRBD1. The CDR3 spells CASSPDDRGRLQYF. The CDR3 DNA follows: TGTGCCAGCAGCCCTGACGACAGGGGGCGTCTCCAGTACTTC.